The sequence of this TCR beta chain was determined in a study of blood T cell repertoires in COVID-19 (dated by TCRdb to 2018 to 2020). General notes on the study: Samples from collaborators originated in the United States, Italy and Spain and spanned both the acute and convalescent phases of COVID-19. The prospective study material was composed of cDNA or gDNA derived from T cells, B-cell-depleted T cells, or PBMCs. Subjects who had been exposed to COVID-19, were actively infected with it, or had recovered from it provided the deeply sampled blood TCRbeta repertoires that made up the dataset. The repertoires were made available in a free public database intended to serve as a resource for research on the immune response to SARS-CoV-2. Samples were obtained from the ongoing ImmuneRACE study (first 160 participants) and from 1,000 to 1,500 subjects provided by 6 global collaborators. Nearly every sample came with metadata listing a de-identified subject ID, COVID-19 status, age in years and sex. HLA class I and class II types, where available, came from metadata supplied by the sample provider rather than from assay-based typing.

Results and caveats for the whole study, not just this receptor: The amount of clinical and demographic metadata varied by source and participant and was provided uncurated.

At one collaborating source in Seattle, patients were enrolled during active infection and were followed longitudinally through the course of disease. Each collaborating institution followed its own protocols to collect whole blood in K2EDTA tubes. For TCRbeta analysis, collaborators shipped samples in one of three forms: frozen whole blood, isolated PBMCs, or DNA extracted from either of those sample types. Details on this clone: Its antigen remains undetermined. Base qualities are not at hand, and no much larger clone is one base apart.

For CDR1 and CDR2, the germline V gene lists SGHTA and FQGTGA. V was cut back by 2 bases and J by 1 base, leaving a gap of 7 bases between them. The CDR3 starts with the cysteine, ends with the phenylalanine, and has 14 residues. The DNA shown is the 42-base CDR3, in frame from base 1. The immunoSEQ Assay, a bias-controlled multiplex PCR, was used to amplify TCRbeta CDR3 regions from genomic DNA. In the paper's pipeline: The number of nucleated cells in each sample was estimated by amplification of reference gene primers within the assay. Sequence reads were collapsed and filtered to measure the absolute abundance of every unique TCRbeta CDR3 rearrangement. For each sample, productive Simpson clonality was calculated by taking the square root of Simpson's diversity index across productive rearrangements. The immuneACCESS repertoire file appears here via TCRdb, limited to in-frame rearrangements. These files lack a portion of the clones; in checked studies, under half of the deficit traces to unresolved V genes, and the cause of the others is not known. The V and J calls and clone size were taken over from that table, and D and trimming were inferred from the DNA. The sample profile shows roughly 200,000 clones; 75% to 90% of them were found once. 6.5% to 7.5% of the sample rests with the top ten.

This TCR was sampled from a woman aged 40 to 50 with COVID-19, enrolled during active disease. The receptor chain draws on TRBV7-3 and TRBJ2-3; the D gene remains uncertain. The sample consisted of peripheral blood. The DNA sequence is given as TGTGCCAGCAGCTTACTTCGGGGCACAGATACGCAGTATTTT. This translates into CASSLLRGTDTQYF.